The sequence of this T cell receptor beta chain was determined in a study of regulatory T cells in long-lasting Graves disease. Study-level results: Thyroid tissue was not studied; only peripheral blood was.

As to this clonotype: What it recognizes is unknown.

The germline V gene has CDR1 MDHEN and CDR2 SYDVKM. V lost 5 bases to trimming and J lost 3 bases; unmatched junction nucleotides: 6. The CDR3 has 17 amino acids. The TCR beta library used iRepertoire HTBI primers with Arm-PCR amplification of CDR3. TCRdb analysed the multiplex PCR reads with MiXCR anew, one entry per CDR3 protein. The sample carries 350,000 to 500,000 distinct CDR3 sequences, over 20% recorded once. Time point given: persistent/refractory GD, antithyroid drugs over 5 years with positive TRAb. After RNA was extracted from PBMCs, the TCR library was made from it. The chain has TRBV28 and TRBJ2-3; 15 bases line up with TRBD2. This sample comprised peripheral blood mononuclear cells (PBMCs), obtained when the disease was refractory, from a patient treated with antithyroid drugs. The sequence came from a female donor with Graves disease. As DNA, the CDR3 is TGTGCCAGCAGTCTTCCGGGACTAGCGGGAGGAACAGATACGCAGTATTTT. Translation: CASSLPGLAGGTDTQYF.